This T cell receptor beta chain stems from a study of identical twins. Study-wide points: Memory repertoires lacked the insertion deficit that abundant cord blood beta clonotypes showed. Among out-of-frame alpha sequences shared by twins, low generation probability occurred in excess. The degree of excess twin sharing was weaker in beta out-of-frame sequences.

Concerning this clonotype itself: Its target is not known.

A universal primer site arose from template switching, and cDNA bore unique molecular identifiers. TCRdb analysed the 5' RACE reads with MiXCR anew, one entry per CDR3 protein. The table shows approximately 530,000 distinct CDR3 sequences, with about 20% occurring only once. The same specimen was also included in a second study, on yellow fever vaccine responses in identical twins.

The specimen sequenced was CD4+ T cells sorted from blood. This TCR was sampled from a woman aged 18-35 years in good health.

The CDR3 reads CSARRQGPANYGYTF. The CDR3 coding sequence is TGCAGTGCTAGACGACAGGGGCCAGCTAACTATGGCTACACCTTC. The V gene is TRBV20-1, the J gene TRBJ1-2; 8 nucleotides align to TRBD1. CDR1 is DFQATT, CDR2 SNEGSKA, per germline (reference sequence). V shed 2 bases and J 0 bases; nucleotides not matched to a gene: 5. The CDR3 runs to 15 residues.